The sequence of this TCR beta chain was determined in a study of blood T cell repertoires in COVID-19. The table came from immunoSEQ multiplex PCR; TCRdb's copy has only in-frame clones and leaves some out. Found here are some 160,000 clones, 70% to 90% of them singletons; the top ten hold 6.2%. V lost 4 bases and J lost 6; bases outside the gene matches: 11. CDR1 and CDR2 (germline): LGHDT, YNNKEL (reference sequence). The CDR3 is made up of 17 amino acids. The sequenced sample consisted of PBMCs or T cells enriched from blood (not recorded which). This sequence was found in a woman aged 40-49 years who had recovered from COVID-19. The chain is built from TRBV3-1 (or the pseudogene TRBV3-2) and TRBJ2-1; TRBD2 matches 11 bases. The CDR3 sequence: CASSPTSGAFVVNEQFF. Here the CDR3 DNA reads TGTGCCAGCAGCCCGACTAGCGGGGCTTTTGTCGTCAATGAGCAGTTCTTC.